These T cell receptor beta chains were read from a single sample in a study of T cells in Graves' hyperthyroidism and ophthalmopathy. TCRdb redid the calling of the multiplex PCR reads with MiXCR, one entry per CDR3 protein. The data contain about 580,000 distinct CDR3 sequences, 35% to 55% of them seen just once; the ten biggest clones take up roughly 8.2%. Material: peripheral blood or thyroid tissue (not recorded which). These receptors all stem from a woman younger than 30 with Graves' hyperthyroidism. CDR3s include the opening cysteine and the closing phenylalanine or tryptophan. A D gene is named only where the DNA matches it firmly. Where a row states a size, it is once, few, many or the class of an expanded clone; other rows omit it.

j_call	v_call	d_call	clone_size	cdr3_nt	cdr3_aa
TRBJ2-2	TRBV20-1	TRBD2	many	TGCAGTGCTAGATCCCCCGGGGTAGCGGGCCACACCGGGGAGCTGTTTTTT	CSARSPGVAGHTGELFF
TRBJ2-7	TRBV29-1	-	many	TGCAGCGTCCAACTAGCTTCCACCTACGAGCAGTACTTC	CSVQLASTYEQYF
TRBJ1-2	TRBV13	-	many	TGTGCCAGCAGCTTTAACAGGGCCTATGGCTACACCTTC	CASSFNRAYGYTF
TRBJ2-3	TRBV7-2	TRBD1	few	TGTGCCAGCAGCGCCCGCCCGGGACAGATCACAGATACGCAGTATTTT	CASSARPGQITDTQYF
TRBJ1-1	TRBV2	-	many	TGTGCCAGCAGGCATCCGGGACAACCGGGACCGAAAGCTTTCTTT	CASRHPGQPGPKAFF
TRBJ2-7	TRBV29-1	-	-	TGCAGCGTGGCCTTGGGCAGGAGCTCCTACGAGCAGTACTTC	CSVALGRSSYEQYF
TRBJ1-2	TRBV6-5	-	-	TGTGCCAGCAGTTACATGGGGCGACAGGGCTACACCTTC	CASSYMGRQGYTF
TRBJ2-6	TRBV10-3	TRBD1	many	TGTGCCATCAGTGAGTCCGACCGGGACAGGGCGTTTGGGGCCAACGTCCTGACTTTC	CAISESDRDRAFGANVLTF
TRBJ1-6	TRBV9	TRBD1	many	TGTGCCAGCAGCGCCGGGACAGGGATATATAATTCACCCCTCCACTTT	CASSAGTGIYNSPLHF
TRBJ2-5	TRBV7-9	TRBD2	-	TGTGCCAGCAGCTCAAAGACTAGCGGGGATCAAGAGACCCAGTACTTC	CASSSKTSGDQETQYF
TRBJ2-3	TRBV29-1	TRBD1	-	TGCAGCGTTGAATTGGGACAGGGGAATCCTGTTTTGGGCACAGATACGCAGTATTTT	CSVELGQGNPVLGTDTQYF
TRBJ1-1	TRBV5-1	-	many	TGCGCCAGCAGCTGGGGGTCGGGGGGCGCAGCTTTCTTT	CASSWGSGGAAFF
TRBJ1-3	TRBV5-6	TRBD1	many	TGTGCCAGCAGCTATGGTAGGGGGCAAACTGGAAACACCATATATTTT	CASSYGRGQTGNTIYF
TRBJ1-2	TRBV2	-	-	TGTGCCAGCAGTGAAGATGGGACCAAGGTCGGAGCTAACTATGGCTACACCTTC	CASSEDGTKVGANYGYTF
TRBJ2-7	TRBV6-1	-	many	TGTGCCAGCAGTGACGATGGACAGTCCTCGTGGGAGCAGTACTTC	CASSDDGQSSWEQYF
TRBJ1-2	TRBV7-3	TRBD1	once	TGTGCCAGCAGCCTCGCGACAGGGTCCAACTATGGCTACACCTTC	CASSLATGSNYGYTF
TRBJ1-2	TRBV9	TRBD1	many	TGTGCCAGCAGCGCCGGGACAGGGTATGGTGGCTACACCTTC	CASSAGTGYGGYTF
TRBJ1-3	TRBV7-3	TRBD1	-	TGTGCCAGCAGCTTAAGGGGACAGGGGGATGGCTACACCATATATTTT	CASSLRGQGDGYTIYF
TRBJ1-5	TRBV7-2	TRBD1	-	TGTGCCAGCAGCTTTGGGACAGGGCAGCCCCAGCATTTT	CASSFGTGQPQHF
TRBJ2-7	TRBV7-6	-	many	TGTGCCAGCAGCGCGGACGGAGCCTACGAGCAGTACTTC	CASSADGAYEQYF
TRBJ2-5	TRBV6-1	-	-	TGTGCCAGCAGGCCCCAAGAGACCCAGTACTTC	CASRPQETQYF
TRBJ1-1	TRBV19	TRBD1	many	TGTGCCAGTAGTGCAGGGGGGTCTAACACTGAAGCTTTCTTT	CASSAGGSNTEAFF
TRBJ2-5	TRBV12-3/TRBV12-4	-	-	TGTGCCAGCAGTACTAGCCGAGGGCCGGAGACCCAGTACTTC	CASSTSRGPETQYF
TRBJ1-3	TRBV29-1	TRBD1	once	TGCAGCGTTGAAGCGCGGGACAGGAGGGGAAACACCATATATTTT	CSVEARDRRGNTIYF
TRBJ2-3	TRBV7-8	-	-	TGTGCCAGCAGCCCCTTGGAACTAGTCCAGGCAGATACGCAGTATTTT	CASSPLELVQADTQYF
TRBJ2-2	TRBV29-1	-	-	TGCAGCCGCGAAGGCAGTAGAGGCACCGGGGAGCTGTTTTTT	CSREGSRGTGELFF
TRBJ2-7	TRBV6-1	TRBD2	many	TGTGCCAGCACCACAAAGCGGGAGGGCCCAATGTACGAGCAGTACTTC	CASTTKREGPMYEQYF
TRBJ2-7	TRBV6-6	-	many	TGTGCCAGCATGACCCCGTGGAAATCCTACGAGCAGTACTTC	CASMTPWKSYEQYF
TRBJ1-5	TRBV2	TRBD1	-	TGTGCCAGCCTCGACAGGGGCCTTGGGCCCCAGCATTTT	CASLDRGLGPQHF
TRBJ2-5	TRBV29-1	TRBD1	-	TGCAGCGTTTCAACCGGGACAGGGGGCGAAGAGACCCAGTACTTC	CSVSTGTGGEETQYF
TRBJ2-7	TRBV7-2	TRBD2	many	TGTGCCAGCAGCTTTACTAGCGGGAGCTACGAGCAGTACTTC	CASSFTSGSYEQYF
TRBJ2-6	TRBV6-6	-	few	TGTGCCAGCAGTTCCCCGGAGTCTGGGGCCAACGTCCTGACTTTC	CASSSPESGANVLTF
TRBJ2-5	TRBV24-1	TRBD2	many	TGTGCCACCAGTGACGGAGGTAGCGGGATAGGGGAGACCCAGTACTTC	CATSDGGSGIGETQYF
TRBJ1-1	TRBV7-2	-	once	TGTGCCAGCAGTGAAGCAAACTCTGGGGCTGGAACTGAAGCTTTCTTT	CASSEANSGAGTEAFF
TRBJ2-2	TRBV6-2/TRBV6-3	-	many	TGTGCCAGCAGTTACAGGGACACCGGGGAGCTGTTTTTT	CASSYRDTGELFF
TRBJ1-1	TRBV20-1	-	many	TGCAGTGCTAAGCACCCCGACACTGAAGCTTTCTTT	CSAKHPDTEAFF
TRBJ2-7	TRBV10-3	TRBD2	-	TGTGCCATCGGGACTAGCGGGAGGAACTCCTACGAGCAGTACTTC	CAIGTSGRNSYEQYF
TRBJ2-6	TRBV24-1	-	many	TGTGCCACCAGTGAACCGGGGGGCCCCGGGGCCAACGTCCTGACTTTC	CATSEPGGPGANVLTF
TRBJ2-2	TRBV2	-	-	TGTGCCAGCAGTAAAACGACAGGAGCGAACACCGGGGAGCTGTTTTTT	CASSKTTGANTGELFF
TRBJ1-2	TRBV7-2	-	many	TGTGCCAGCAGCTTAGGAGTGAGGGACTATGGCTACACCTTC	CASSLGVRDYGYTF
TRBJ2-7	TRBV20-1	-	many	TGCAGTGCCTCGATGGGGACCCCTAACGAGCAGTACTTC	CSASMGTPNEQYF
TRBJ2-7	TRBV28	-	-	TGTGCCAGCAGGGACGGAACGTCCTACGAGCAGTACTTC	CASRDGTSYEQYF
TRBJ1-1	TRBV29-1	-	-	TGCAGCGTGAGTGGGCAGGGAAGTGAAGCTTTCTTT	CSVSGQGSEAFF
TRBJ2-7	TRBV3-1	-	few	TGTGCCAGCAGCCAAGATATTTACGAGCAGTACTTC	CASSQDIYEQYF
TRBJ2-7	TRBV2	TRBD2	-	TGTGCCAGCAGTGAAGTACTAGCGGGAGGGCCCATCTACGAGCAGTACTTC	CASSEVLAGGPIYEQYF
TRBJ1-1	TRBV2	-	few	TGTGCCAGCAGCCAGGGACCTGAAGCTTTCTTT	CASSQGPEAFF
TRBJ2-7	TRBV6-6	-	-	TGTGCCAGCAGTTACTCGAGAGACTCGATCGAGCAGTACTTC	CASSYSRDSIEQYF
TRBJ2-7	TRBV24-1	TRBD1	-	TGTGCCACCAGTGACCGCGGACAGGGCTACGAGCAGTACTTC	CATSDRGQGYEQYF
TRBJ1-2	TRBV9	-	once	TGTGCCAGCAGCGTTGAAGGGGGATCGGGGACGTACGCCTTC	CASSVEGGSGTYAF
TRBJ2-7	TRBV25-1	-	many	TGTGCCAGCAGTGAATACTTCTCCTACGAGCAGTACTTC	CASSEYFSYEQYF
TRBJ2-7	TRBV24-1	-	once	TGTGCCACCAGTGAGTACCGGACCTACGAGCAGTACTTC	CATSEYRTYEQYF
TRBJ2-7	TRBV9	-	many	TGTGCCAGCAGCGTAGCCCCGATAAGCCCTCAGTCCTACGAGCAGTACTTC	CASSVAPISPQSYEQYF
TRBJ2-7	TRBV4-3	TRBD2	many	TGCGCCAGCAGCCAAGACGCCGGTAGCGGGAGGGTGGTCGAGCAGTACTTC	CASSQDAGSGRVVEQYF
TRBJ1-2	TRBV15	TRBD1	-	TGTGCCACCAGCAGATCCGGGACAGGGGAAGGCTACACCTTC	CATSRSGTGEGYTF
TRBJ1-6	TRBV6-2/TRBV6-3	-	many	TGTGCCAGCAGGCCCCGGGACCGAAATTCACCCCTCCACTTT	CASRPRDRNSPLHF